These 14 T cell receptor beta chains originate from one sample sequenced in a study of T cell responses to AZD1222 COVID-19 vaccine. The repertoire was sequenced with immunoSEQ multiplex PCR; TCRdb's copy has only in-frame clones and lacks some. The sample yields approximately 100,000 clones, around 84% seen once. The source material was peripheral blood, sampled on day 0 of AZD1222 vaccination. These receptors were taken from an adult in good health.

This chain joins TRBV19 and TRBJ2-7; 9 nucleotides line up with TRBD2. V lost 1 base to trimming and J lost 3 bases; unmatched junction nucleotides: 4. Germline-derived CDR1 and CDR2 are LNHDA and SQIVND (reference sequence). The CDR3 runs 15 residues. The CDR3 DNA follows: TGTGCCAGTAGTATAGGAGGTAGCGGGAGCTACGAGCAGTACTTC. Encoded protein: CASSIGGSGSYEQYF.

This chain connects TRBV11-1 to TRBJ2-3; D possibly corresponds to TRBD2 (5 bases). Trimming left V 3 bases short and J 5 bases short, with 9 bases between. The CDR3 is 13 amino acids. CDR1 is SGHAT, CDR2 FQDESV, per germline (reference sequence). CDR3 sequence reads: CASSFTEGDTQYF. The DNA for the CDR3 is TGTGCCAGCAGCTTCACCGAGGGAGATACGCAGTATTTT.

The chain joins TRBV7-2 to TRBJ2-2; D may be TRBD1 or TRBD2 (5 bases each). In germline, CDR1 is SGHTA, CDR2 FQGNSA. The V gene lost 5 bases and the J gene lost 7 bases, with 20 bases spanning the gap. This CDR3 contains 16 residues. Written as DNA, the CDR3 is TGTGCCAGCAGCACTAGGGTGCCAGGGCTAGGCGGGGAGCTGTTTTTT. As protein: CASSTRVPGLGGELFF.

This chain connects TRBV29-1 to TRBJ2-1, with TRBD2 matching 12 bases. The J segment lost 4 bases and the V segment lost 5 bases, leaving 3 bases of the junction unmatched. CDR1 and CDR2 (germline): SQVTM, ANQGSEA. CDR3 length: 14 residues. Here the CDR3 reads CSVNGLAGYNEQFF. As DNA, the CDR3 is TGCAGCGTTAATGGACTAGCGGGGTACAATGAGCAGTTCTTC.

This clone was seen a few times. The rearrangement joins TRBV6-4 to TRBJ1-6, with D possibly matching TRBD1 (6 bases). From germline, CDR1 is MRHNA and CDR2 SNTAGT. The V end lost 4 bases, the J end lost 8 bases, and 24 bases lay between the germline ends. The CDR3 totals 18 residues. The CDR3 DNA reads TGTGCCAGCAGTGGTCAGGGGTTGAGTGAAGTAGAGGATTCACCCCTCCACTTT. Residues: CASSGQGLSEVEDSPLHF.

The chain recombines TRBV5-1 with TRBJ1-6; TRBD1 agrees at 8 bases. Trimming cost V 0 bases and J 4 bases; bases outside gene matches: 3. CDR1 SGHRS and CDR2 YFSETQ come from the germline V gene. The CDR3 runs to 16 residues. This CDR3 is CASSLGQGAYNSPLHF. The CDR3 DNA is TGCGCCAGCAGCTTGGGGCAGGGGGCGTATAATTCACCCCTCCACTTT.

This clone was observed a single time. The chain has TRBV11-2 and TRBJ1-5; D not resolved. The V and J ends lost 5 bases and 6 bases respectively, with 11 bases between them. Per germline, CDR1 SGHAT and CDR2 FQNNGV. This CDR3 spans 13 amino acids. Here the CDR3 DNA reads TGTGCCAGCAGCCCCGGACCCATTCAGCCCCAGCATTTT. Its translation is CASSPGPIQPQHF.

The chain is built from TRBV12-3 or TRBV12-4 and TRBJ2-1; the D gene could be TRBD1 or TRBD2 (6 bases each). The germline V and J ends were trimmed by 3 bases and 10 bases, with 13 bases remaining between them. The CDR3 consists of 13 residues. Here the CDR3 reads CASSFGGLNEQFF. DNA of the CDR3: TGTGCCAGCAGTTTTGGGGGGCTAAACGAGCAGTTCTTC.

This chain connects TRBV7-3 to TRBJ2-2; 10 bases map to TRBD1. The CDR3 has 15 residues. Germline CDR1 reads SGHTA; CDR2 reads FQGTGA. Losses at the gene ends were 5 bases for V and 3 bases for J; bases not matched to a gene: 3. The CDR3: CASSKDRGDTGELFF. DNA of the CDR3: TGTGCCAGCAGCAAGGACAGGGGGGACACCGGGGAGCTGTTTTTT.

The chain is built from TRBV6-5 and TRBJ1-5; no clear D gene. The CDR3 loop spans 15 amino acids. CDR1 and CDR2 (germline): MNHEY, SVGAGI. The V end was cut by 4 bases, the J end by 5 bases, with 15 bases between. The CDR3 spells CASSWVEAYYQPQHF. In DNA, the CDR3 is TGTGCCAGCAGTTGGGTGGAGGCATACTATCAGCCCCAGCATTTT.

The V gene is TRBV6-2 or TRBV6-3, the J gene TRBJ2-1, with TRBD1 matching over 7 bases. This CDR3 region has 16 residues. Germline V gene data show CDR1 as MNHEY and CDR2 as SVGEGT. Trimming removed 5 bases from V and 1 base from J; junction bases left unmatched: 8. CDR3: CASSQRDRASYNEQFF. The DNA of the CDR3 is TGTGCCAGCAGTCAGCGCGACAGGGCATCCTACAATGAGCAGTTCTTC.

The chain carries TRBV11-2 and TRBJ1-4, with D uncertain. V was pared by 5 bases and J by 5 bases, with 15 bases between. The CDR3 has 15 residues. Germline V gene sequence: CDR1 SGHAT, CDR2 FQNNGV. CDR3 DNA sequence: TGTGCCAGCAGCCGAGGCTCTGTTCTCAATGAAAAACTGTTTTTT. Translated: CASSRGSVLNEKLFF. The complete variable domain, with remaining parts taken from reference TRBV11-2 and TRBJ1-4, reads EAGVAQSPRYKIIEKRQSVAFWCNPISGHATLYWYQQILGQGPKLLIQFQNNGVVDDSQLPKDRFSAERLKGVDSTLKIQPAKLEDSAVYLCASSRGSVLNEKLFFGSGTQLSVL.

The V call is TRBV5-1, the J call TRBJ1-1, with D perhaps TRBD1 (5 bases). Germline V gene lookup returns CDR1 SGHRS and CDR2 YFSETQ. CDR3 size: 15 residues. Trimming cost V 0 bases and J 5 bases, with 14 bases left between them. The CDR3 sequence is CASSLGFGGGTEAFF. Written as DNA, the CDR3 is TGCGCCAGCAGCTTGGGGTTTGGGGGAGGAACTGAAGCTTTCTTT.

The chain couples TRBV5-1 to TRBJ1-4; possible D gene TRBD1, 5 bases. V was cut by 3 bases and J by 2 bases, with 8 bases left in between. The CDR3 has 14 amino acids. Germline V lookup: CDR1 SGHRS, CDR2 YFSETQ. CDR3 sequence reads: CASSSGITNEKLFF. CDR3 bases: TGCGCCAGCAGCTCAGGGATCACTAATGAAAAACTGTTTTTT.